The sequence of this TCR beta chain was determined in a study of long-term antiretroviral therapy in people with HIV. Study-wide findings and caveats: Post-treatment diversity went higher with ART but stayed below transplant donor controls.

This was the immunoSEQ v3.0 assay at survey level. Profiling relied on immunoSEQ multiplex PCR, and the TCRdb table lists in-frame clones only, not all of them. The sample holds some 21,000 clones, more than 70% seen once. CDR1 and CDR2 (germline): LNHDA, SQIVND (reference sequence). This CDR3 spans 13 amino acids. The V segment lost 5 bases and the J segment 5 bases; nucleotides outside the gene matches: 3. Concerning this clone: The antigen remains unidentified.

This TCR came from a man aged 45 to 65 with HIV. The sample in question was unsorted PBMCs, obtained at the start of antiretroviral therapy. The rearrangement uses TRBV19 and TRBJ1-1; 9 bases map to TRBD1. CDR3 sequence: CASSRQGGTEAFF. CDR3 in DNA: TGTGCCAGTAGTCGACAGGGGGGGACTGAAGCTTTCTTT. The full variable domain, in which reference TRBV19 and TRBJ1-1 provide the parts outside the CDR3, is DGGITQSPKYLFRKEGQNVTLSCEQNLNHDAMYWYRQDPGQGLRLIYYSQIVNDFQKGDIAEGYSVSREKKESFPLTVTSAQKNPTAFYLCASSRQGGTEAFFGQGTRLTVV.